This TCR beta chain was retrieved from a study of blood T cell repertoires in COVID-19. Only one count was recorded for this clone. Original analysis: From reference gene primer amplification, estimates of nucleated cell counts were derived. Sequencing used immunoSEQ multiplex PCR; TCRdb keeps in-frame clones, though not all of them. V, J and clone size are taken as reported in that table, and D and trimming were inferred from the DNA itself. The data hold around 260,000 clones, with approximately 83% observed a single time. Looked up from germline, CDR1 is SGDLS and CDR2 is YYNGEE. The V and J ends lost 4 bases and 1 base, in that order; junction bases with no gene match: 6. The CDR3 runs 16 residues.

This chain links TRBV9 with TRBJ2-3; 10 nucleotides agree with TRBD2. This TCR was sampled from a human donor in a cohort sampled during active COVID-19. The sample comprised peripheral blood. CDR3 coding DNA: TGTGCCAGCAGCTCTAGGGGGACTAGCGGCACAGATACGCAGTATTTT. It codes for CASSSRGTSGTDTQYF. The full variable domain, rest sourced from reference TRBV9 and TRBJ2-3, is DSGVTQTPKHLITATGQRVTLRCSPRSGDLSVYWYQQSLDQGLQFLIQYYNGEERAKGNILERFSAQQFPDLHSELNLSSLELGDSALYFCASSSRGTSGTDTQYFGPGTRLTVL.